This passage covers 13 T cell receptor beta chains from one sample sequenced in a study of beta chain features in type 1 diabetes (dated by TCRdb to the late 2010s). Libraries were built with the immunoSEQ multiplex PCR assay. The entire amount of isolated RNA was reverse transcribed using the High Capacity cDNA Reverse Transcription Kit, so the sequenced TCRB transcripts were expressed ones. TCRdb obtained this table from immuneACCESS and retained in-frame rearrangements with V and J assigned. These tables miss some clones; where compared with another copy, unresolved V genes account for less than half of the shortfall, and the remainder is unexplained. Recorded for this sample are hundreds of thousands of clones; 15% to 20% of them occurred a single time. The top ten clones comprise 0.023% of the sample. The specimen sequenced was naive CD4+ T cells from blood. According to the study, the label for this sample's cell subset or site signals: true naive CD4+ T cells. The receptors were gathered from a woman between 18 and 29 years old in good health.

This chain connects TRBV5-4 to TRBJ2-6; D is unclear. Trimming stripped 0 bases from V and 0 bases from J, with 7 bases between. The V gene's germline CDR1 is SGHNT and CDR2 YYREEE (reference sequence). There are 16 residues in the CDR3. The CDR3: CASSLVHSSGANVLTF. The CDR3 nucleotides are TGTGCCAGCAGCTTGGTTCACTCCTCTGGGGCCAACGTCCTGACTTTC.

This clone came up a few times. This sequence joins TRBV2 and TRBJ2-5; D gene uncertain. CDR1 SNHLY and CDR2 FYNNEI come from the germline V gene. V lost 7 bases, J lost 1 base, and 10 bases lay in between. CDR3 length: 13 amino acids. In DNA form, the CDR3 reads TGTGCCAGCAATTCTTGGGGCCAAGAGACCCAGTACTTC. This translates into CASNSWGQETQYF.

V and J are TRBV7-2 and TRBJ2-1; no definite D call. Trimming took off 6 bases at V and 0 bases at J, with 12 bases between the two ends. Germline V CDR1 and CDR2: SGHTA, FQGNSA. This CDR3 is built from 15 residues. CDR3 sequence (DNA): TGTGCCAGCAGTCAAAATCATCCCTCCTACAATGAGCAGTTCTTC. Amino acid sequence: CASSQNHPSYNEQFF.

The V call is TRBV18, the J call TRBJ2-5, with D hard to call. In germline, CDR1 is KGHSH, CDR2 LQKENI. This CDR3 contains 15 residues. V gave up 2 bases and J gave up 1 base, with 11 bases separating them. In DNA, the CDR3 is TGTGCCAGCTCACCAGCCGCACGGTTCCAAGAGACCCAGTACTTC. As protein: CASSPAARFQETQYF. The full variable domain, completed using reference TRBV18 and TRBJ2-5, is NAGVMQNPRHLVRRRGQEARLRCSPMKGHSHVYWYRQLPEEGLKFMVYLQKENIIDESGMPKERFSAEFPKEGPSILRIQQVVRGDSAAYFCASSPAARFQETQYFGPGTRLLVL.

This clone was found a few times. The chain has TRBV4-2 and TRBJ2-5; D is uncertain. Germline CDR1 LGHNA, CDR2 YNFKEQ. V shed 1 base and J shed 1 base, with 7 bases lying between them. The CDR3 has 14 residues. CDR3 bases: TGTGCCAGCAGCCAAGGACGGCTCCAAGAGACCCAGTACTTC. As protein: CASSQGRLQETQYF.

The chain uses TRBV28 and TRBJ2-5; possibly TRBD2 for D (5 bases). The CDR3 consists of 12 residues. Trimming removed 7 bases from V and 0 bases from J, with 6 bases in between. Germline CDR1 MDHEN, CDR2 SYDVKM. The CDR3 is CASTGNQETQYF. The CDR3 coding sequence is TGTGCCAGCACGGGGAACCAAGAGACCCAGTACTTC.

The CDR3 DNA follows: TGTGCCAGCAGTGCATCTATTTATGGCTACACCTTC. Its protein is CASSASIYGYTF. The chain couples TRBV6-1 to TRBJ1-2; D remains ambiguous. The CDR3 totals 12 residues. V was cut by 4 bases and J by 5 bases, with 8 bases left in between. Per germline, CDR1 MNHNS and CDR2 SASEGT.

The rearrangement joins TRBV5-1 to TRBJ1-1; 8 bases are shared with TRBD1. CDR1 SGHRS and CDR2 YFSETQ come from the germline V gene. This CDR3 contains 15 residues. After removal of 0 bases from V and 5 bases from J, the junction contained 6 bases not matched to a gene. The CDR3, as DNA: TGCGCCAGCAGCTTGGGGACAGGGTTGACGACTGAAGCTTTCTTT. It codes for CASSLGTGLTTEAFF.

This clone occurred a few times. Different DNA sequences within this sample yield the same CDR3. The chain has TRBV28 and TRBJ2-5, with 8 positions matching TRBD1. J lost 1 base, V lost 6 bases, and 4 bases had no gene match. CDR1 is MDHEN, CDR2 SYDVKM, per germline. The CDR3 is made up of 14 amino acids. The CDR3 reads CASSLQGAQETQYF. The CDR3, as DNA: TGTGCCAGCAGCCTCCAGGGGGCCCAAGAGACCCAGTACTTC. Full variable domain (remainder filled in from reference TRBV28 and TRBJ2-5): DVKVTQSSRYLVKRTGEKVFLECVQDMDHENMFWYRQDPGLGLRLIYFSYDVKMKEKGDIPEGYSVSREKKERFSLILESASTNQTSMYLCASSLQGAQETQYFGPGTRLLVL.

The rearrangement links TRBV2 to TRBJ2-1; D is uncertain. The CDR3 totals 14 residues. Germline CDR1 is SNHLY and CDR2 is FYNNEI. Trimming shortened V by 1 base and J by 0 bases, and 4 bases separated the two germline ends. CDR3 protein: CASSEVSSYNEQFF. Here the CDR3 DNA reads TGTGCCAGCAGTGAAGTGAGCTCCTACAATGAGCAGTTCTTC.

This clone has more than one count but fewer than ten. The chain carries TRBV6-7 and TRBJ2-2; 8 bases are shared with TRBD2. TRBV6-7 is filed as an ORF, its function uncertain. The CDR3 is 17 residues long. Trimming at V came to 4 bases and at J to 5 bases, leaving 12 bases not matched to a gene. The CDR3 region is CASSSHIAGLKTGELFF. As DNA, the CDR3 is TGTGCCAGCAGTTCCCACATAGCGGGACTAAAGACCGGGGAGCTGTTTTTT.

This clone has only a few counts. J is TRBJ2-5 and V is TRBV4-2; 11 nucleotides match TRBD2. Losses at the gene ends were 1 base for V and 2 bases for J; bases not matched to a gene: 6. Germline V lookup: CDR1 LGHNA, CDR2 YNFKEQ. The CDR3 has 17 amino acids. The CDR3 protein is CASSQAMRLAGQETQYF. The CDR3 DNA reads TGTGCCAGCAGCCAAGCAATGAGACTAGCGGGACAAGAGACCCAGTACTTC.

This sequence joins TRBV6-6 and TRBJ2-7, with D perhaps TRBD1 or TRBD2 (6 bases each). The length of the CDR3 is 14 residues. Germline V CDR1 and CDR2: MNHNY, SVGAGI (reference sequence). V was shortened by 5 bases and J by 0 bases, with 11 bases between the two germline ends. The CDR3 region is CASSPGGTSYEQYF. The CDR3 DNA reads TGTGCCAGCAGTCCCGGGGGCACCTCCTACGAGCAGTACTTC.